One sample yielded the 30 T cell receptor beta chains listed below, sequenced in a study of blood T cell repertoires in COVID-19. This table comes from immunoSEQ multiplex PCR, and its TCRdb copy is limited to in-frame clones, with some not included. The repertoire consists of roughly 53,000 clones, with roughly 76% occurring once and the leading ten covering roughly a fifth. The specimen sequenced was peripheral blood. These receptors were collected from a man in his fifties or sixties with active or convalescent COVID-19.

J is TRBJ1-3 and V is TRBV18, with TRBD1 as a possible D gene (6 bases). Germline CDR1 reads KGHSH; CDR2 reads LQKENI. CDR3 length: 16 amino acids. V shed 3 bases and J shed 2 bases, with 14 bases lying between them. Here the CDR3 DNA reads TGTGCCAGCTCACCTATAGGACAGACCCCTGGAAACACCATATATTTT. Encoded protein: CASSPIGQTPGNTIYF.

The chain recombines TRBV12-3 or TRBV12-4 with TRBJ1-5, with D maybe TRBD1 (5 bases). V lost 5 bases and J lost 7, with 12 bases in between. The CDR3 is 13 amino acids. As DNA, the CDR3 is TGTGCCAGCAGTACACGGCGGGGGCAGCCCCAGCATTTT. Protein sequence: CASSTRRGQPQHF.

A few counts support this clone. The CDR3 nucleotides are TGTGTCCCAAGTATAGGGGGCAGGTTCGATGAAGCTTTCTTT. Protein: CVPSIGGRFDEAFF. The chain links TRBV19 to TRBJ1-1; 7 nucleotides match TRBD1. Germline CDR1 is LNHDA and CDR2 is SQIVND (reference sequence). This CDR3 is built from 14 residues.

The chain links TRBV19 to TRBJ1-5, with 7 bases that match TRBD1. Germline V gene sequence: CDR1 LNHDA, CDR2 SQIVND (reference sequence). This CDR3 contains 14 residues. Trimming took 8 bases from V and 4 from J; bases not matched to a gene: 8. CDR3 DNA sequence: TGTGCCAGTGGTCCGGGACAGTTTAATCAGCCCCAGCATTTT. Protein: CASGPGQFNQPQHF.

This chain connects TRBV18 to TRBJ2-7, with a possible D match to TRBD2 (5 bases). The CDR3 is made up of 16 amino acids. Trimming pared 3 bases from V and 3 bases from J, leaving 18 bases between. Germline values: CDR1 KGHSH, CDR2 LQKENI. CDR3 DNA sequence: TGTGCCAGCTCACCCGAATCACCAGGAGGCTTCTACGAGCAGTACTTC. This gives the protein CASSPESPGGFYEQYF.

The CDR3 sequence: CASSLGLAGGIGTDTQYF. Here the CDR3 DNA reads TGTGCCAGCAGCTTAGGGCTAGCGGGAGGTATAGGCACAGATACGCAGTATTTT. The chain carries TRBV11-2 and TRBJ2-3, with 11 bases identical to TRBD2. Germline values: CDR1 SGHAT, CDR2 FQNNGV. The length of the CDR3 is 18 residues. J gave up 1 base and V 1 base, and 7 bases lay outside the gene matches.

The chain recombines TRBV6-5 with TRBJ1-4, with D hard to call. CDR3 length equals 14 residues. Germline V gives CDR1 MNHEY, CDR2 SVGAGI. The germline V and J ends were trimmed by 1 base and 7 bases, with 10 bases remaining between them. CDR3: CASSYFRDTEKLFF. The CDR3 nucleotides read TGTGCCAGCAGTTACTTTCGTGACACTGAAAAACTGTTTTTT.

The genes are TRBV18 and TRBJ1-1; D remains ambiguous. The germline CDR1 and CDR2 sequences are KGHSH and LQKENI. The ends were cut back, 1 base at V and 6 bases at J, with 12 bases in the middle. CDR3 size: 14 residues. CDR3 nucleotide sequence: TGTGCCAGCTCACCACTTCAGGAGGTCTCTGAAGCTTTCTTT. This codes for CASSPLQEVSEAFF.

This clone came up a few times. CDR3 sequence: CASSDRGKGYTF. In DNA, the CDR3 is TGTGCCAGCAGTGATAGGGGGAAGGGCTACACCTTC. The chain uses TRBV25-1 and TRBJ1-2, with D possibly TRBD1 on 6 matching bases. The CDR3 has 12 amino acids. The germline gives CDR1 MGHDK, CDR2 SYGVNS. V lost 3 bases, J lost 8 bases, and 10 bases lay in between.

In the case of this clone: A junction end diverges from the germline sequence, so it may reflect a read error. The chain recombines TRBV12-3 or TRBV12-4 with TRBJ1-4; D remains unclear. CDR3 size: 13 residues. The CDR3 coding sequence is TGTGCCAGCAATTTACACCCGCAAGAGAAACTGTTTTTT. Its translation: CASNLHPQEKLFF.

The sample holds one count of this clone. This chain connects TRBV19 to TRBJ2-1; D may be TRBD2 (5 bases). The CDR3 totals 15 residues. Trimming shortened V by 1 base and J by 2 bases, and 9 bases separated the two germline ends. Germline V lookup: CDR1 LNHDA, CDR2 SQIVND (reference sequence). The CDR3, as DNA: TGTGCCAGTAGTATAGGAGGGTATACCTACAATGAGCAGTTCTTC. Translation gives CASSIGGYTYNEQFF.

This clone occurred once. The V gene is TRBV10-3, the J gene TRBJ2-1, with a possible D match to TRBD2 (6 bases). This CDR3 is built from 14 residues. Germline V lookup: CDR1 ENHRY, CDR2 SYGVKD. V was shortened by 3 bases and J by 7 bases, with 13 bases between the two germline ends. Here the CDR3 reads CAISDPGLQNEQFF. CDR3 DNA: TGTGCCATCAGTGACCCGGGACTTCAAAATGAGCAGTTCTTC.

V usage is TRBV12-3 or TRBV12-4 and J usage is TRBJ1-2, with 9 bases identical to TRBD1. The CDR3 covers 13 residues. V trimming: 5 bases; J trimming: 7 bases; junction bases outside the gene matches: 5. For the CDR3, the DNA is TGTGCCAGCAGTCAGACAGGGGGTTCTGGCTACACCTTC. Amino acids: CASSQTGGSGYTF.

The rearrangement links TRBV28 to TRBJ1-5; no firm D call. The CDR3 spans 14 residues. Looked up from germline, CDR1 is MDHEN and CDR2 is SYDVKM. The V end lost 4 bases, the J end lost 6 bases, and 13 bases lay between the germline ends. The CDR3 reads CASSSPQAGQPQHF. CDR3 coding DNA: TGTGCCAGCAGTTCCCCGCAGGCCGGTCAGCCCCAGCATTTT.

The rearrangement joins TRBV5-6 to TRBJ1-2; perhaps TRBD1 as D (5 bases). CDR1 and CDR2 from the germline V gene are SGHDT and YYEEEE. This CDR3 is built from 16 residues. V was pared by 2 bases and J by 3 bases, with 17 bases between. The CDR3 is CASSLYQVGGDYGYTF. CDR3 DNA sequence: TGTGCCAGCAGCTTATACCAGGTCGGAGGGGACTATGGCTACACCTTC.

As to this clone: The sample holds other DNA sequences that translate to the same CDR3. The rearrangement links TRBV20-1 to TRBJ2-1, with D possibly matching TRBD2 (5 bases). CDR1 DFQATT and CDR2 SNEGSKA come from the germline V gene (reference sequence). Trimming took 3 bases from V and 8 from J, leaving 8 bases between them. The CDR3 loop spans 11 amino acids. In nucleotides, the CDR3 is TGCAGTGCTAGCGGGGTGGATGAGCAGTTCTTC. It encodes CSASGVDEQFF.

The J gene is TRBJ2-7, the V gene TRBV9, with D tentatively TRBD1 (5 bases). Per germline, CDR1 SGDLS and CDR2 YYNGEE. The CDR3 contains 13 residues. With 0 bases removed from V and 5 bases from J, the gap between germline ends came to 9 bases. The CDR3 DNA is TGTGCCAGCAGCGTAGTGGTAGGGGACGAGCAGTACTTC. Its translation is CASSVVVGDEQYF.

Points on this clone: The sample contains more than one DNA sequence encoding this CDR3. The V call is TRBV7-9, the J call TRBJ2-7; D may be TRBD1 (8 bases). The germline V and J ends were trimmed by 5 bases and 2 bases, with 16 bases remaining between them. Per germline, CDR1 SEHNR and CDR2 FQNEAQ (reference sequence). The CDR3 runs 15 residues. The DNA for the CDR3 is TGTGCCAGCAGCCCCGGGGGGACAGGTCCCTACGAGCAGTACTTC. Translation gives CASSPGGTGPYEQYF.

V gene TRBV5-6 combines with J gene TRBJ2-5, with TRBD2 identical over 8 bases. The germline V gene encodes CDR1 SGHDT and CDR2 YYEEEE. This CDR3 contains 14 residues. V lost 4 bases and J lost 9; bases outside the gene matches: 11. The CDR3 nucleotides read TGTGCCAGCAGCGACGGGGGGGACCGAGGGGCCCAGTACTTC. Translating it yields CASSDGGDRGAQYF.

V usage is TRBV7-6 and J usage is TRBJ2-1; a possible D gene is TRBD1 (5 bases). Deletions cut 3 bases from V and 10 bases from J, with 13 bases between. Germline CDR1 SGHVS, CDR2 FNYEAQ. The CDR3 extends over 13 amino acids. The CDR3 region has the DNA TGTGCCAGCAGCTTGGGGCCGACTCTAGAGCAGTTCTTC. It specifies CASSLGPTLEQFF. Drawing the rest from reference TRBV7-6 and TRBJ2-1, the complete variable domain is GAGVSQSPRYKVTKRGQDVALRCDPISGHVSLYWYRQALGQGPEFLTYFNYEAQQDKSGLPNDRFSAERPEGSISTLTIQRTEQRDSAMYRCASSLGPTLEQFFGPGTRLTVL.

The rearrangement joins TRBV7-2 to TRBJ2-7; no reliable D call. V was shortened by 4 bases and J by 7 bases, with 11 bases between the two germline ends. Germline V gives CDR1 SGHTA, CDR2 FQGNSA. CDR3 length: 12 amino acids. The CDR3 loop reads CASSSRTGEQYF. The CDR3 DNA reads TGTGCCAGCAGCTCTCGCACTGGTGAGCAGTACTTC. The entire variable domain, with the rest obtained from reference TRBV7-2 and TRBJ2-7, is as follows: GAGVSQSPSNKVTEKGKDVELRCDPISGHTALYWYRQSLGQGLEFLIYFQGNSAPDKSGLPSDRFSAERTGGSVSTLTIQRTQQEDSAVYLCASSSRTGEQYFGPGTRLTVT.

This clone was detected only a few times. The CDR3 DNA is TGTGCCATCCGGTCCGGGACAGGGGACCACGAGCAGTACTTC. This codes for CAIRSGTGDHEQYF. The chain has TRBV10-3 and TRBJ2-7, with 10 bases fitting TRBD1. Germline lookup yields CDR1 ENHRY and CDR2 SYGVKD. V gave up 8 bases and J gave up 5 bases; unmatched junction bases: 9. The CDR3 loop spans 14 amino acids.

This chain uses TRBV10-1 with TRBJ1-1; TRBD1 is a possible D gene (6 bases). The CDR3 length is 16 residues. V gave up 6 bases and J gave up 3 bases, with 20 bases separating them. Germline V lookup: CDR1 WNHNN, CDR2 SYGVQD (reference sequence). The CDR3 DNA sequence: TGCGCCAGCAGCCACGACAGGAAGAATGGGTACACTGAAGCTTTCTTT. This gives the protein CASSHDRKNGYTEAFF.

This chain links TRBV19 with TRBJ2-6; D might be TRBD1 (6 bases). Deletions cut 7 bases from V and 0 bases from J, with 13 bases between. The germline V gene encodes CDR1 LNHDA and CDR2 SQIVND (reference sequence). The CDR3 has 16 residues. The CDR3 sequence is CASNLDSLSGANVLTF. The CDR3 DNA reads as TGTGCCAGTAATCTGGACAGCCTCTCTGGGGCCAACGTCCTGACTTTC.

The table lists this clone with a few counts. The chain employs TRBV20-1 and TRBJ1-2; no clear D. Germline V lookup: CDR1 DFQATT, CDR2 SNEGSKA (reference sequence). V was shortened by 6 bases and J by 6 bases, with 11 bases between the two germline ends. The CDR3 covers 11 residues. The CDR3 coding sequence is TGCAGTGCCCCCAGCGGGAATGGCTACACCTTC. Translating it yields CSAPSGNGYTF.

V gene TRBV15 combines with J gene TRBJ2-1; tentative D call: TRBD2 (6 bases). The CDR3 runs 14 residues. Germline values: CDR1 LNHNV, CDR2 YYDKDF (reference sequence). V lost 11 bases and J lost 8, with 22 bases in between. CDR3 sequence: CASARDSASHEQFF. CDR3 coding DNA: TGTGCCTCAGCCCGGGACTCCGCGTCACATGAGCAGTTCTTC. Complete variable domain (other parts from reference TRBV15 and TRBJ2-1): DAMVIQNPRYQVTQFGKPVTLSCSQTLNHNVMYWYQQKSSQAPKLLFHYYDKDFNNEADTPDNFQSRRPNTSFCFLDIRSPGLGDTAMYLCASARDSASHEQFFGPGTRLTVL.

This clone showed up just once. The J gene is TRBJ1-1, the V gene TRBV12-3 or TRBV12-4, with a tentative D call TRBD1 (6 bases). The CDR3 contains 13 residues. Trimming removed 1 base at V and 7 bases at J, with 10 bases between. The DNA of the CDR3 is TGTGCCAGCAGTTTAGGGGGGGGCCTTGAAGCTTTCTTT. Protein product: CASSLGGGLEAFF.

The chain employs TRBV5-6 and TRBJ2-1, with 13 bases lining up with TRBD2. Germline CDR1 SGHDT, CDR2 YYEEEE. The J segment lost 8 bases and the V segment lost 4 bases, leaving 9 bases of the junction unmatched. The CDR3 loop spans 16 amino acids. In DNA form, the CDR3 reads TGTGCCAGCAGCCGAACCGGACTAGCGGGGGTTTATGAGCAGTTCTTC. It specifies CASSRTGLAGVYEQFF.

The V gene is TRBV19, the J gene TRBJ2-3; D might be TRBD1 (6 bases). Trimming left V 8 bases short and J 0 bases short, with 9 bases between. The germline gives CDR1 LNHDA, CDR2 SQIVND (reference sequence). The CDR3 contains 13 residues. DNA for the CDR3: TGTGCCAGTTCAGGACAGAGCACAGATACGCAGTATTTT. This translates into CASSGQSTDTQYF.

A note on this clone: An end of the junction differs from the germline gene, which may be a read error. This rearrangement joins TRBV5-6 to TRBJ2-1, with 7 nucleotides matching TRBD2. Germline CDR1 and CDR2: SGHDT and YYEEEE. This CDR3 is built from 12 residues. The CDR3 region is CASSLGTSLWVF. The CDR3 nucleotides are TGTGCCAGCAGCTTGGGGACTAGTCTATGGGTCTTC.